The T cell receptor beta chain under discussion was sequenced for a study of beta chain features in type 1 diabetes. Findings of the study overall: Type 1 diabetes patients showed a moderate but significant shortening of TCRB CDR3s in all four CD4+ subsets.

cDNA synthesis used the whole RNA isolate, giving expressed TCRB sequences. This table comes from immunoSEQ multiplex PCR, and its TCRdb copy is limited to in-frame clones, with some not included. The data hold around 600,000 clones, with 9.5% to 15% observed a single time. CDR1 and CDR2 (germline): SGHTA, FQGNSA. The CDR3 contains 13 residues. The ends were cut back, 4 bases at V and 3 bases at J, with 9 bases in the middle. This clone turned up a few times. Its antigen is not identified. The TCR was taken from a man younger than 45 with type 1 diabetes. Sequenced: naive CD4+ T cells from blood. The chain joins TRBV7-2 to TRBJ2-5; possibly TRBD1 for D (5 bases). The CDR3 loop reads CASSSQTEETQYF. As DNA, the CDR3 is TGTGCCAGCAGCTCGCAGACAGAAGAGACCCAGTACTTC.